This T cell receptor beta chain was identified in a study of patients and donors after allogeneic stem cell transplantation. V shed 2 bases, J shed 5 bases, and the junction held 9 bases outside the gene matches. The CDR3 sequence is 15 residues long. TCRdb reanalysed the RT-PCR reads using MiXCR and keeps one entry per CDR3 protein. The table records about a million distinct CDR3 sequences, roughly 18% of them present only once. This clonotype originated in a human donor who was either an allogeneic HSCT recipient or a stem cell or donor lymphocyte infusion donor (not recorded which). It is not recorded whose cells these are; they may come from a transplant donor. The V and J genes are TRBV12-3 or TRBV12-4 and TRBJ2-7, with 7 bases lining up with TRBD2. Sequencing used blood, either unsorted or a sorted T cell fraction (not recorded which). This CDR3 reads CASSLLRREKNEQYF. The CDR3 DNA reads as TGTGCCAGCAGTTTATTACGGCGGGAGAAGAACGAGCAGTACTTC.